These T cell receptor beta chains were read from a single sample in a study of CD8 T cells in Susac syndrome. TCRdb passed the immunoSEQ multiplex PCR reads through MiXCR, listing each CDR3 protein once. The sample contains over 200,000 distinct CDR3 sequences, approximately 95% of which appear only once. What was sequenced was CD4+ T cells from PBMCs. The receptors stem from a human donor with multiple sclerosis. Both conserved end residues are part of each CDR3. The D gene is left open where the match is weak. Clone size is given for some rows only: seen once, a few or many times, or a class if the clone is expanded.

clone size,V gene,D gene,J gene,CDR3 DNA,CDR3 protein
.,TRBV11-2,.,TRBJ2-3,TGTGCCAGCAGTCCAATCGGTACTAGGACAGATACGCAGTATTTT,CASSPIGTRTDTQYF
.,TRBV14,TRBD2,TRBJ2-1,TGTGCCAGCAGCCAAGATCTAGCGGGGCGCAATGAGCAGTTCTTC,CASSQDLAGRNEQFF
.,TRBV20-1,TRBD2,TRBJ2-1,TGCAGTGCTAGCGGGGGGGCGTTCAATGAGCAGTTCTTC,CSASGGAFNEQFF
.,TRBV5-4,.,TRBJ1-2,TGTGCCAGCAGCTTGGATGTCAGGAAGTATGGCTACACCTTC,CASSLDVRKYGYTF
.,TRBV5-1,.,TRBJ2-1,TGCGCCAGCAGCCGGGACCCTATGAACAATGAGCAGTTCTTC,CASSRDPMNNEQFF
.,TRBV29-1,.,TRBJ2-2,TGCAGCGTGGGAGACTCTGGCCCCGGGGAGCTGTTTTTT,CSVGDSGPGELFF
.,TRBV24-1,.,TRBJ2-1,TGTGCCACCAGTGACCCAATACGGGGACCTTACAATGAGCAGTTCTTC,CATSDPIRGPYNEQFF
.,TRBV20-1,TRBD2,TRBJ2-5,TGCAGTGCTAGACCGTCGGGAGCGGGGGACCGGTACTTC,CSARPSGAGDRYF
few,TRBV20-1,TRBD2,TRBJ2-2,TGCAGTGCTAGAGGTCTAGCGGGGGGTGCGAACACCGGGGAGCTGTTTTTT,CSARGLAGGANTGELFF
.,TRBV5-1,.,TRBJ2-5,TGCGCCAGCAGCTTGGGTTCTGAACAGGAGACCCAGTACTTC,CASSLGSEQETQYF
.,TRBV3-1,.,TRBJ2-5,TGTGCCAGCAGCCCCCCGGGGCCTATAGAGACCCAGTACTTC,CASSPPGPIETQYF
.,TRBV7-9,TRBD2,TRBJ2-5,TGTGCCAGCAGCTTTTCAGCGGGGAAACAAGAGACCCAGTACTTC,CASSFSAGKQETQYF
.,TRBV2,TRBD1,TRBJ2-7,TGTGCCAGCAGGCCCGGGACAGCGTCGGGGGAGCAGTACTTC,CASRPGTASGEQYF
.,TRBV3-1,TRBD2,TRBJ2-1,TGTGCCAGCAGCCAAGATCAAGCGGGGCTTTACAATGAGCAGTTCTTC,CASSQDQAGLYNEQFF
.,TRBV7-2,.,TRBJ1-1,TGTGCCAGCAGCTTAGCGCAAAAGGGGAGCGGGACTGAAGCTTTCTTT,CASSLAQKGSGTEAFF
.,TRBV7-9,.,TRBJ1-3,TGTGCCAGTCGTCCCTCTGGAAACACCATATATTTT,CASRPSGNTIYF
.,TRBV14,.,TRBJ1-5,TGTGCCAGCAGCCAAGAAAGGGGACAGCCCCAGCATTTT,CASSQERGQPQHF
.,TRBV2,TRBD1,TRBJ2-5,TGTGCCAGCAGTGATGTCAGGGGGGAGACCCAGTACTTC,CASSDVRGETQYF
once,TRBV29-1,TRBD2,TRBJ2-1,TGCAGTTTCGACTTTAGCGGGGGGGCAATCAATGAGCAGTTCTTC,CSFDFSGGAINEQFF
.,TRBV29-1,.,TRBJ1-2,TGCAGCGTTGAGGCAGGGATGGGCTACACCTTC,CSVEAGMGYTF
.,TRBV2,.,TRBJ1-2,TGTGCCAGCAGTGAGGAGACGGAGAACTATGGCTACACCTTC,CASSEETENYGYTF
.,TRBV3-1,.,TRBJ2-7,TGTGCCAGCAGCCAAGGGGGCCCAACCTACGAGCAGTACTTC,CASSQGGPTYEQYF
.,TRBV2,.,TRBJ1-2,TGTGCCGTTGGGGGGGGCGGCTATGGCTACACCTTC,CAVGGGGYGYTF
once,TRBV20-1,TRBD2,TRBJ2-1,TGCAGTGCTGACCCGGGACTAGTGGGTGGCGAGCAGTTCTTC,CSADPGLVGGEQFF
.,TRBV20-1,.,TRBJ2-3,TGCAGTGCTAGGAAGGGGGGCGGGACAGATACGCAGTATTTT,CSARKGGGTDTQYF
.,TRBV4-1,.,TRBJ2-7,TGCGCCAGCAGCCCCGCCGTTACAGGAGCGTCCGAGCAGTACTTC,CASSPAVTGASEQYF
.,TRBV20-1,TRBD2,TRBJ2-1,TGCAGTGCTAGAGACCCGGTTGGTAGCGGGGGGGACAATGAGCAGTTCTTC,CSARDPVGSGGDNEQFF
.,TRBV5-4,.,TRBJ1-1,TGTGCCAGCAGCTTGAGTGCCAGGGAGAACACTGAAGCTTTCTTT,CASSLSARENTEAFF
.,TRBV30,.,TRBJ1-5,TGTGCCTGGTCAACAGGACTGAATCAGCCCCAGCATTTT,CAWSTGLNQPQHF
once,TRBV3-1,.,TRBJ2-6,TGTGCCAGCAGCCATTCAGCTGGGGCCAACGTCCTGACTTTC,CASSHSAGANVLTF
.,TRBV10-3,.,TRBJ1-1,TGTGCCATCGGGGGTATGACGAACACTGAAGCTTTCTTT,CAIGGMTNTEAFF
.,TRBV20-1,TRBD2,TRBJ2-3,TGCAGTGCGCCCCCGAGGGGCGGGGGGGCAACAGATACGCAGTATTTT,CSAPPRGGGATDTQYF
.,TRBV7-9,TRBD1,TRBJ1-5,TGTGCCAGCAGCCCCGGGACAGGGTTTCAGCCCCAGCATTTT,CASSPGTGFQPQHF
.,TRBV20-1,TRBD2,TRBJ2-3,TGCAGTGCTAGTACCGGACTAGCGGGGCCAGATACGCAGTATTTT,CSASTGLAGPDTQYF
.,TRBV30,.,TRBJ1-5,TGTGCCTGGAGTCCTGGGTCTTCGCCCAATCAGCCCCAGCATTTT,CAWSPGSSPNQPQHF
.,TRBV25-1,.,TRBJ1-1,TGTGCCAGCAGTGAATATAGGGCAGGCACTGAAGCTTTCTTT,CASSEYRAGTEAFF
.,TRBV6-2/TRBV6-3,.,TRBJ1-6,TGTGCCAGCAGTTACAGTTCACCCCTCCACTTT,CASSYSSPLHF
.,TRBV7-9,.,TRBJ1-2,TGTGCCAGCAGCTTAGTCGGGGAGTATGGCTACACCTTC,CASSLVGEYGYTF
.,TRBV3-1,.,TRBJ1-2,TGTGCCAGCAGCCAAGTATACCGGACAGTACAACATGATTTATGGGGCTACACCTTC,CASSQVYRTVQHDLWGYTF
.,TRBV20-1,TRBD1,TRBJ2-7,TGCAGTGCTAGGCCCACAGGGACAGGATACGAGCAGTACTTC,CSARPTGTGYEQYF
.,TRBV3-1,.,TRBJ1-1,TGTGCCAGCAGCCAAGATTGGGGGGACACTGAAGCTTTCTTT,CASSQDWGDTEAFF
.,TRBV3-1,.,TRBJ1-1,TGTGCCAGCAGCCCGTTGGGGGCTGAAGCTTTCTTT,CASSPLGAEAFF
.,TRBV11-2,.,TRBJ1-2,TGTGCCAGCAGCGTAATGCAGGGATTCTATGGCTACACCTTC,CASSVMQGFYGYTF
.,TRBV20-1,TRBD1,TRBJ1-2,TGCAGTGCCGGGAGGGACAGGGCCTATGGCTACACCTTC,CSAGRDRAYGYTF
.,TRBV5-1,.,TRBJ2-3,TGCGCCAGCACCCAACTTCCCAGCACAGATACGCAGTATTTT,CASTQLPSTDTQYF
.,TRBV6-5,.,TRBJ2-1,TGTGCCAGCAGTTACTCCGCACCGGGCGTAGGTGAGCAGTTCTTC,CASSYSAPGVGEQFF